This T cell receptor (beta chain) derives from a study of blood T cell repertoires in COVID-19. At the level of the study: The samples span acute and convalescent COVID-19 from the United States, Italy and Spain. Sources were T cells, B-cell-depleted T cells, or PBMCs; the material itself was cDNA or gDNA.

Only in-frame clones appear in the TCRdb table, and some are missing; sequencing was by immunoSEQ multiplex PCR. The sample carries some 180,000 clones, approximately 80% recorded once. It was during active infection that Seattle patients were enrolled and then longitudinally followed. The sequence was obtained from a woman aged 40 to 55 with COVID-19, enrolled during active disease. Material for sequencing was peripheral blood.

The CDR3 spells CASSSPGQGKYGYTF. The CDR3 DNA follows: TGTGCCAGCAGCTCGCCGGGACAGGGCAAATATGGCTACACCTTC. The gene calls are TRBV5-8 and TRBJ1-2; 9 bases fit TRBD1. The V gene's germline CDR1 is SGHTS and CDR2 YDEGEE. V was pared by 3 bases and J by 5 bases, with 8 bases of the junction left unmatched. This CDR3 is 15 amino acids long.